This T cell receptor (beta chain) derives from a study of a mutant IDH1 vaccine in newly diagnosed glioma. Study information: Treated individuals were approximately 62% male and roughly 40% female, averaging roughly 38 years of age. Every participant had undergone radiotherapy, temozolomide, or both before, and most underwent both.

Trimming removed 0 bases from V and 4 bases from J, with 12 bases in between. CDR1 and CDR2 from the germline V gene are LGHNA and YNFKEQ. This CDR3 has 15 amino acids. Overall study results and limits: It seemed that pseudoprogression was not linked to changes in the top peripheral T cell clonotypes.

The data were produced by immunoSEQ multiplex PCR, yet TCRdb's version contains in-frame clones alone and is incomplete. Found here are around 59,000 clones, around 90% of them singletons; the top ten hold approximately 2.4%. Time point in this sample: baseline, week 1 (first vaccination visit). Specified treatment: pre-vaccination baseline after standard-of-care therapy. As to this clone: Its antigen remains unknown.

The sample in question was PBMCs, obtained from a glioma patient treated with radiotherapy, temozolomide or both. The receptor was isolated from a man aged 50-59 years with glioma. The rearrangement uses TRBV4-2 and TRBJ1-2; D is unresolved. The CDR3 here is CASSQEARGSYGYTF. For the CDR3, the DNA is TGTGCCAGCAGCCAAGAGGCCCGCGGGTCCTATGGCTACACCTTC.